The rows below give T cell receptor beta chains drawn from one sample of a study of monozygotic twins with inflammatory bowel disease. No DNA is given; TCRdb re-called the 5' RACE reads and lists each CDR3 protein once. This table holds tens of thousands of distinct CDR3 sequences. The material sequenced was blood. The receptors were sampled from a human donor with ulcerative colitis or Crohn's disease, or a healthy co-twin of an affected twin (not recorded which). CDR3s include the opening cysteine and the closing phenylalanine or tryptophan.

>TRBJ1-1|TRBV19
CASSIMEGTEAFF
>TRBJ2-7|TRBV4-1
CASSQRRMTGDEQYF
>TRBJ2-5|TRBV3-1
CASSLRTGMETQYF
>TRBJ1-5|TRBV7-2
CASSLYADSNQPQHF
>TRBJ2-2|TRBV18
CASSPWDSGTGELFF
>TRBJ1-3|TRBV4-1
CASSQGGGGTGYVGSGNTIYF
>TRBJ2-1|TRBV27
CASSLQAYGAGYNEQFF
>TRBJ1-2|TRBV5-1
CASSRGWGRGTYGYTF
>TRBJ2-4|TRBV5-1
CASSLAGTSGPIGGAKNIQYF
>TRBJ1-1|TRBV5-6
CASSIRDRVNTEAFF
>TRBJ1-1|TRBV12-3/TRBV12-4
CASRPHFWDRDGSTEAFF
>TRBJ2-2|TRBV4-1
CASSQGPGQRELFF
>TRBJ2-3|TRBV24-1
CATSDPGTEGNTQYF
>TRBJ1-1|TRBV15
CATSREATWNTEAFF
>TRBJ1-1|TRBV12-3/TRBV12-4
CASRLGRGLNTEAFF
>TRBJ1-1|TRBV7-9
CASSLVSGRLDAFF
>TRBJ2-5|TRBV5-6
CASSFGVRQETQYF
>TRBJ1-5|TRBV6-6
CASSYHPWPQHF
>TRBJ2-3|TRBV6-5
CASSYGPTDTQYF
>TRBJ1-4|TRBV3-1
CASSQQGGEKLFF
>TRBJ2-3|TRBV3-1
CASSQDHVPGAQYF
>TRBJ1-4|TRBV5-5
CASSLGRIATNEKLFF
>TRBJ2-4|TRBV6-5
CASSYWEVRNPGNIQYF
>TRBJ2-5|TRBV7-3
CASSPVGAGETQYF
>TRBJ2-2|TRBV7-7
CASSHMGARTGELFF
>TRBJ1-1|TRBV10-3
CAISEQHLQGRNTEAFF
>TRBJ1-2|TRBV19
CASTLLGTGPDGYTF
>TRBJ1-3|TRBV20-1
CSAIRDGGNTIYF
>TRBJ2-7|TRBV27
CASSLPIRVGEQYF
>TRBJ1-5|TRBV9
CASSPDSYSNQPQHF